The clone carrying this T cell receptor beta chain has more than one count but fewer than ten. As yet, its antigen is unknown. Generated by immunoSEQ multiplex PCR, the TCRdb table keeps only in-frame clones and is missing some. The table includes about 6,400 clones, roughly 19% detected once. The data are from a study of sequential checkpoint blockade in melanoma. Whole-study context: Twenty-two patients had tumor biopsies before treatment and at week 13.

Trimming removed 5 bases at V and 0 bases at J, with 20 bases between. This CDR3 contains 18 residues. Germline V gene lookup returns CDR1 MNHGY and CDR2 SAAAGT. Indicated treatment: randomized to nivolumab then ipilimumab (arm A) or the reverse (arm B). The study's findings and limits: Pretreatment TIL clonality tracked with response in the nivolumab-first arm. Tumor T-cell fraction and clonality correlated with PD-L1 and CD8+ counts.

The material was tumor tissue (inferred from file names), obtained from a patient given nivolumab and ipilimumab in sequence. The chain has TRBV6-8 and TRBJ1-3, with D maybe TRBD1 (6 bases). The sequence was collected from a human donor with melanoma. CDR3: CASSGRAGDLISGNTIYF. CDR3 coding DNA: TGTGCCAGCAGTGGAAGGGCAGGGGACTTAATCTCTGGAAACACCATATATTTT.